The present entry profiles one TCR beta chain with its context. This sample stems from a study of PD-L1 blockade in urothelial cancer. Repertoires were generated with immunoSEQ multiplex PCR, while TCRdb's copy carries only in-frame clones and drops some. This sample has about 73,000 clones, with roughly nine tenths found just once. This CDR3 region has 14 residues. CDR1 is MNHNY, CDR2 SVGAGI, per germline (reference sequence). Trimming removed 5 bases from V and 1 base from J, with 12 bases in between. J is TRBJ2-7 and V is TRBV6-6, with a possible D match to TRBD1 (5 bases). This clonotype originated in a man in his sixties with urothelial cancer. This material consisted of PBMCs, taken around atezolizumab (anti-PD-L1) treatment. The CDR3 here is CASSPDIRSYEQYF. For the CDR3, the DNA is TGTGCCAGCAGTCCGGACATCCGTTCCTACGAGCAGTACTTC.